The 16 T cell receptor beta chains in this list originate from one sample, sequenced in a study of naive and memory T cell subsets. Both TRBC1 and TRBC2 were covered by a beta constant-region primer of two equimolar oligonucleotides. TCRdb reanalysed the UMI-ligation and nested PCR reads using MiXCR and keeps one entry per CDR3 protein. The sample yields over 75,000 distinct CDR3 sequences, roughly 14% seen once. Sequencing input: central memory CD4+ T cells from blood. Receptors were obtained from a human donor in good health.

At least ten counts were recorded for this clonotype. J is TRBJ2-2 and V is TRBV2; 7 bases are a match to TRBD2. V dropped 4 bases and J dropped 3; count of bases not matched to a gene: 5. This CDR3 spans 15 amino acids. CDR1 SNHLY and CDR2 FYNNEI come from the germline V gene. The CDR3 bases are TGTGCCAGCAGTGCGGCGGGAGCGCACACCGGGGAGCTGTTTTTT. It is translated as CASSAAGAHTGELFF. Together with reference TRBV2 and TRBJ2-2, the CDR3 gives the full variable domain: EPEVTQTPSHQVTQMGQEVILRCVPISNHLYFYWYRQILGQKVEFLVSFYNNEISEKSEIFDDQFSVERPDGSNFTLKIRSTKLEDSAMYFCASSAAGAHTGELFFGEGSRLTVL.

The chain carries TRBV4-3 and TRBJ1-4; D unclear. This CDR3 is 15 amino acids long. Trimming cost V 2 bases and J 5 bases, with 12 bases left between them. CDR1 and CDR2 from the germline V gene are LGHNA and YSLEER. CDR3 residues: CASSQQTTENEKLFF. The CDR3 bases are TGCGCCAGCAGCCAACAGACTACAGAGAATGAAAAACTGTTTTTT.

This clonotype was counted between two and nine times. The rearrangement joins TRBV6-5 to TRBJ1-2; 8 bases map to TRBD1. The CDR3 has 14 residues. V dropped 2 bases and J dropped 7; count of bases not matched to a gene: 6. CDR1 and CDR2 (germline): MNHEY, SVGAGI. CDR3 residues: CASSYRQGLSGYTF. CDR3 sequence (DNA): TGTGCCAGCAGTTACCGACAGGGGTTGAGTGGCTACACCTTC.

By frequency in the sample, this clonotype is medium-sized. The chain couples TRBV4-1 to TRBJ2-5, with 8 bases lining up with TRBD2. The germline V gene encodes CDR1 MGHRA and CDR2 YSYEKL. With 0 bases clipped from V and 4 bases from J, the junction kept 16 bases outside the gene matches. This CDR3 contains 19 residues. CDR3 loop: CASSQDLREGAPTRETQYF. The CDR3 region has the DNA TGCGCCAGCAGCCAAGATCTCCGGGAGGGTGCCCCCACCAGAGAGACCCAGTACTTC.

This clonotype was recorded many times. The rearrangement links TRBV7-6 to TRBJ2-7; TRBD2 agrees at 9 bases. V lost 0 bases, J lost 7 bases, and 7 bases stayed unmatched. Germline V lookup: CDR1 SGHVS, CDR2 FNYEAQ. The CDR3 is 15 residues long. The chain's CDR3 is CASSLALAGIGEQYF. The CDR3 nucleotides are TGTGCCAGCAGCTTAGCCCTAGCGGGAATCGGGGAGCAGTACTTC.

Only a few counts were recorded for this clonotype. CDR3 sequence: CASSVKGQGGPQHF. CDR3 DNA: TGTGCCAGCAGCGTTAAAGGGCAAGGGGGGCCCCAGCATTTT. The chain employs TRBV5-4 and TRBJ1-5, with a possible D match to TRBD1 (6 bases). Trimming cost V 4 bases and J 9 bases, with 17 bases left between them. The CDR3 spans 14 residues. Per germline, CDR1 SGHNT and CDR2 YYREEE (reference sequence).

The chain joins TRBV18 to TRBJ2-2, with D possibly being TRBD1 (5 bases). CDR3 length: 14 residues. Trimming took 4 bases from V and 6 from J, leaving 12 bases between them. CDR1 KGHSH and CDR2 LQKENI come from the germline V gene. The CDR3 protein is CASSQPGFAGELFF. CDR3 DNA sequence: TGTGCCAGCTCACAACCAGGGTTCGCCGGGGAGCTGTTTTTT.

This clonotype has ten or more counts. The chain joins TRBV3-1 to TRBJ2-4; 7 positions agree with TRBD1. The V gene end was trimmed by 6 bases and the J gene end by 5 bases; junction bases not matched to a gene: 4. The CDR3 sequence is 13 residues long. Per germline, CDR1 LGHDT and CDR2 YNNKEL (reference sequence). CDR3 bases: TGTGCCAGCAGACCCGGACAGGAAAACATTCAGTACTTC. Translating it yields CASRPGQENIQYF. Full variable domain (missing parts from reference TRBV3-1 and TRBJ2-4): DTAVSQTPKYLVTQMGNDKSIKCEQNLGHDTMYWYKQDSKKFLKIMFSYNNKELIINETVPNRFSPKSPDKAHLNLHINSLELGDSAVYFCASRPGQENIQYFGAGTRLSVL.

This clonotype was seen only a few times. The chain recombines TRBV5-1 with TRBJ2-5; 10 bases fit TRBD1. CDR3 length: 15 residues. CDR1 is SGHRS, CDR2 YFSETQ, per germline. With V trimmed by 4 bases and J by 2 bases, 5 bases remained unmatched. The CDR3, as DNA: TGCGCCAGCAGCACCGGGACAGGGGTACAAGAGACCCAGTACTTC. Its translation is CASSTGTGVQETQYF. Together with reference TRBV5-1 and TRBJ2-5, the CDR3 gives the full variable domain: KAGVTQTPRYLIKTRGQQVTLSCSPISGHRSVSWYQQTPGQGLQFLFEYFSETQRNKGNFPGRFSGRQFSNSRSEMNVSTLELGDSALYLCASSTGTGVQETQYFGPGTRLLVL.

This clonotype was recorded a few times. The V call is TRBV4-2, the J call TRBJ2-3, with D hard to call. This CDR3 spans 14 amino acids. Trimming pared 6 bases from V and 3 bases from J, leaving 13 bases between. Per the germline V gene, CDR1 is LGHNA and CDR2 is YNFKEQ. CDR3 DNA: TGTGCCAGCAGACAAAAGGGTGAAACAGATACGCAGTATTTT. Protein sequence: CASRQKGETDTQYF.

This clonotype was seen many times. The V and J genes are TRBV29-1 and TRBJ2-7, with a weak D call TRBD2 (5 bases). The CDR3 has 13 amino acids. The V end lost 6 bases, the J end lost 4 bases, and 16 bases lay between the germline ends. Germline CDR1 SQVTM, CDR2 ANQGSEA. This CDR3 reads CSVNSLRGYEQYF. The CDR3 DNA is TGCAGCGTAAATAGCCTACGAGGGTACGAGCAGTACTTC.

In the case of this clonotype: The junction shows a germline mismatch at one end, possibly a read error. The CDR3 DNA is TGCGCCAACAGCTTGGTGTCTCGGGGACTGAACACCGGGGAGCTGTTTTTT. This encodes CANSLVSRGLNTGELFF. The chain combines TRBV5-1 with TRBJ2-2, with D perhaps matching TRBD2 (6 bases). From germline, CDR1 is SGHRS and CDR2 YFSETQ. The CDR3 sequence is 17 residues long.

This rearrangement joins TRBV24-1 to TRBJ2-3; D is possibly TRBD1 (5 bases). The V and J ends lost 4 bases and 2 bases respectively, with 6 bases between them. This CDR3 has 13 amino acids. Per germline, CDR1 KGHDR and CDR2 SFDVKD. This CDR3 reads CATSETVTDTQYF. CDR3 bases: TGTGCCACCAGTGAGACAGTCACAGATACGCAGTATTTT.

The chain combines TRBV5-1 with TRBJ2-1; the D gene is possibly TRBD2 (7 bases). The CDR3 length is 13 residues. Trimming took off 4 bases at V and 10 bases at J, with 15 bases between the two ends. CDR1 and CDR2 (germline): SGHRS, YFSETQ. In DNA, the CDR3 is TGCGCCAGCAGCAGGGGGGGGTCCGAGGAGCAGTTCTTC. It codes for CASSRGGSEEQFF.

In DNA form, the CDR3 reads TGCAGCGTTGTAGGGACTAGGGCGGAGGCCCAGTACTTC. Protein sequence: CSVVGTRAEAQYF. The gene calls are TRBV29-1 and TRBJ2-5; TRBD2 matches at 8 bases. Trimming removed 4 bases from V and 9 bases from J; junction bases left unmatched: 10. The CDR3 loop spans 13 amino acids. Germline values: CDR1 SQVTM, CDR2 ANQGSEA.

The chain combines TRBV11-2 with TRBJ2-1, with a possible D match to TRBD1 (6 bases). CDR1 and CDR2 (germline): SGHAT, FQNNGV. The CDR3 is 11 residues long. V gave up 9 bases and J gave up 6 bases, with 9 bases separating them. The CDR3 coding sequence is TGTGCCAGTTCCAGGGGCAATGAGCAGTTCTTC. Its protein is CASSRGNEQFF.